This entry lists 30 T cell receptor beta chains sequenced from one sample in a study of T cell repertoires in cytomegalovirus infection. TCRdb re-called the reads through MiXCR, storing one row per CDR3 protein. The table shows some 100,000 distinct CDR3 sequences, with 23% occurring only once. Sequenced input: CD8+ T cells from PBMCs. These receptors were taken from a human donor in good health (CMV status not recorded). Some clones in this sample may be carry-over from other donors' samples.

The table lists this clonotype with many counts. This sequence joins TRBV6-1 and TRBJ2-7; D not certain. The germline V gene has CDR1 MNHNS and CDR2 SASEGT. The CDR3 spans 12 residues. V was trimmed by 6 bases and J by 4 bases, leaving 10 bases between them. The CDR3 coding sequence is TGTGCCAGCAGCTCCGACGAATACGAGCAGTACTTC. This gives the protein CASSSDEYEQYF.

This clonotype was found a few times. This chain joins TRBV12-5 and TRBJ2-1; 10 nucleotides match TRBD2. Trimming removed 6 bases from V and 8 bases from J; junction bases left unmatched: 7. The CDR3 contains 14 residues. The V gene's germline CDR1 is LGHNT and CDR2 FRNRAP. DNA for the CDR3: TGTGCTAGTGGGTTGTCCCTAGCGGGAGATGAGCAGTTCTTC. This gives the protein CASGLSLAGDEQFF.

This clonotype was counted ten times or more. The CDR3 is CASSPTPADTYEQYF. CDR3 nucleotide sequence: TGTGCCAGCAGTCCGACCCCCGCGGACACCTACGAGCAGTACTTC. The chain is built from TRBV12-3 or TRBV12-4 and TRBJ2-7; possibly TRBD1 for D (5 bases). The CDR3 is 15 amino acids. V lost 5 bases to trimming and J lost 2 bases, with 16 bases between them.

This clonotype was counted many times. The V gene is TRBV7-2, the J gene TRBJ1-2; D might be TRBD1 (6 bases). This CDR3 region has 14 residues. V gave up 5 bases and J gave up 8 bases, with 18 bases separating them. Germline V CDR1 and CDR2: SGHTA, FQGNSA. The CDR3 sequence: CASSKDRSLGGYTF. In DNA form, the CDR3 reads TGTGCCAGCAGCAAAGACAGGTCTTTGGGAGGCTACACCTTC.

The sample holds a few counts of this clonotype. The chain couples TRBV20-1 to TRBJ2-7; a weak D match, TRBD1 (6 bases). Trimming pared 0 bases from V and 3 bases from J, leaving 15 bases between. Germline CDR1 is DFQATT and CDR2 is SNEGSKA (reference sequence). CDR3 length: 15 amino acids. CDR3: CSARDLQKDSYEQYF. The CDR3 DNA is TGCAGTGCTAGAGATCTGCAGAAGGACAGCTACGAGCAGTACTTC.

The chain has TRBV27 and TRBJ2-7; weak D call: TRBD1 (5 bases). Trimming cost V 3 bases and J 2 bases, with 8 bases left between them. This CDR3 is 13 amino acids long. CDR1 is MNHEY and CDR2 is SMNVEV in the germline V gene (reference sequence). For the CDR3, the DNA is TGTGCCAGCAGTTTCGGACATACCTACGAGCAGTACTTC. Its translation is CASSFGHTYEQYF.

On this clonotype: A read error may be the cause here, since a much bigger clone is one base away. The chain is built from TRBV7-9 and TRBJ1-4, with 7 bases identical to TRBD1. V shed 6 bases and J 4 bases; nucleotides not matched to a gene: 14. The CDR3 is made up of 17 amino acids. The germline gives CDR1 SEHNR, CDR2 FQNEAQ (reference sequence). The CDR3 reads CASSSTSHGTVNEKLFF. The CDR3 nucleotides are TGTGCCAGCAGTTCCACATCCCACGGGACAGTTAATGAAAAACTGTTTTTT.

This clonotype was seen at least ten times. V usage is TRBV4-3 and J usage is TRBJ2-1; TRBD2 matches at 10 bases. The junction had 16 bases not matched to a gene; V was cut back by 0 bases and J by 8 bases. Germline V lookup: CDR1 LGHNA, CDR2 YSLEER. The length of the CDR3 is 19 residues. The DNA of the CDR3 is TGCGCCAGCAGCCAAGATCTCGGGGCGGAGCGGGGGGGCCGCGATGAGCAGTTCTTC. Encoded protein: CASSQDLGAERGGRDEQFF.

The chain carries TRBV9 and TRBJ2-5; D is unresolved. Between the trimmed V and J ends, which lost 0 bases and 5 bases, there was a span of 14 bases. The CDR3 runs 15 residues. Germline-derived CDR1 and CDR2 are SGDLS and YYNGEE. As DNA, the CDR3 is TGTGCCAGCAGCGTAGTGGCAGATCTAGGGGAGACCCAGTACTTC. Its protein is CASSVVADLGETQYF.

The chain links TRBV28 to TRBJ1-1, with 7 bases matching TRBD1. The trim removed 6 bases at V and 1 base at J, leaving 5 bases unmatched. Germline assignment: CDR1 MDHEN and CDR2 SYDVKM. The length of the CDR3 is 14 residues. The CDR3 nucleotides are TGTGCCAGCAGACCCGGGACAGAGAACACTGAAGCTTTCTTT. Its protein product is CASRPGTENTEAFF.

This clonotype was counted a few times. V usage is TRBV6-1 and J usage is TRBJ1-1; 9 bases line up with TRBD1. This CDR3 has 14 amino acids. V gave up 5 bases and J gave up 3 bases; unmatched junction bases: 4. Per germline, CDR1 MNHNS and CDR2 SASEGT. CDR3 residues: CASSPGQGDTEAFF. CDR3 nucleotides: TGTGCCAGCAGTCCGGGACAGGGCGACACTGAAGCTTTCTTT.

A few counts support this clonotype. This chain connects TRBV20-1 to TRBJ2-2; 8 positions agree with TRBD1. Germline V gene data show CDR1 as DFQATT and CDR2 as SNEGSKA (reference sequence). The junction had 6 bases not matched to a gene; V was cut back by 5 bases and J by 4 bases. CDR3 length: 14 amino acids. As DNA, the CDR3 is TGCAGTGCTGATGACAGGGGCGGCACCGGGGAGCTGTTTTTT. Its translation is CSADDRGGTGELFF.

The chain carries TRBV12-3 or TRBV12-4 and TRBJ2-7, with D possibly being TRBD2 (6 bases). This CDR3 comprises 12 residues. The ends were cut back, 6 bases at V and 4 bases at J, with 10 bases in the middle. The CDR3 sequence is CASSPGGYEQYF. The DNA of the CDR3 is TGTGCCAGCAGCCCAGGAGGGTACGAGCAGTACTTC.

As regards this clonotype: It may be a read error: a sequence one base away is much more abundant. CDR3 in DNA: TGTGCCAGAAGCTTAGGTCTGGACGGTGAGACCCAGTACTTC. It specifies CARSLGLDGETQYF. V usage is TRBV7-8 and J usage is TRBJ2-5; unclear D gene. Germline values: CDR1 SGHVS, CDR2 FQNEAQ. The CDR3 totals 14 residues.

At least ten counts were recorded for this clonotype. This sequence joins TRBV7-9 and TRBJ1-2; possible D gene TRBD1, 5 bases. The V end lost 5 bases, the J end lost 4 bases, and 8 bases lay between the germline ends. The CDR3 has 12 residues. The germline V gene has CDR1 SEHNR and CDR2 FQNEAQ (reference sequence). CDR3 region: CASSPDSYGYTF. In nucleotides, the CDR3 is TGTGCCAGCAGCCCCGACAGCTATGGCTACACCTTC.

The CDR3 DNA follows: TGTGCCAGCAGTGAGAGGACAGCGAGCTCCTACGAGCAGTACTTC. It encodes CASSERTASSYEQYF. The V call is TRBV28, the J call TRBJ2-7, with D possibly being TRBD1 (6 bases). The CDR3 has 15 amino acids. Germline values: CDR1 MDHEN, CDR2 SYDVKM. Trimming stripped 5 bases from V and 0 bases from J, with 14 bases between.

This clonotype has a count of ten or more. V gene TRBV7-6 combines with J gene TRBJ2-3, with D possibly matching TRBD1 (5 bases). The CDR3 covers 16 residues. V lost 5 bases and J 5 bases, leaving 20 bases between the germline ends. Per germline, CDR1 SGHVS and CDR2 FNYEAQ. DNA for the CDR3: TGTGCCAGCAGCGGATACGGTCAGGGATATTTAGATACGCAGTATTTT. The encoded protein is CASSGYGQGYLDTQYF.

For this clonotype: This may be a read error: a much more frequent sequence differs by one nucleotide. The gene calls are TRBV7-2 and TRBJ1-5, with no clear D. CDR1 is SGHTA, CDR2 FQGNSA, per germline. The CDR3 sequence is 16 residues long. CDR3 sequence: CANSLVMGYSNQPQHF. CDR3 bases: TGTGCCAACAGCTTAGTGATGGGGTATAGCAATCAGCCCCAGCATTTT.

This clonotype was counted a few times. J is TRBJ2-7 and V is TRBV28; 8 nucleotides agree with TRBD1. In germline, CDR1 is MDHEN, CDR2 SYDVKM. The V segment lost 4 bases and the J segment 2 bases; nucleotides outside the gene matches: 7. The CDR3 runs to 15 residues. CDR3 loop: CASSSLGTGTYEQYF. The CDR3 region has the DNA TGTGCCAGCAGTTCTCTAGGGACAGGAACCTACGAGCAGTACTTC.

This clonotype was counted ten times or more. The junction does not match germline at one end; this may be a read error. This rearrangement joins TRBV7-2 to TRBJ2-7; no clear D gene. The germline V gene encodes CDR1 SGHTA and CDR2 FQGNSA. This CDR3 spans 12 amino acids. The CDR3 DNA follows: TGTGCCAGCAGCTTAGGCTCCAACGAGCAGTACTTC. It yields the protein CASSLGSNEQYF.

The genes are TRBV4-3 and TRBJ2-7; no clear D. From germline, CDR1 is LGHNA and CDR2 YSLEER. The CDR3 extends over 14 amino acids. V gave up 0 bases and J gave up 4 bases, with 10 bases separating them. CDR3 nucleotides: TGCGCCAGCAGCCAAGATTCAACAGCGTACGAGCAGTACTTC. It codes for CASSQDSTAYEQYF.

The sample holds a few counts of this clonotype. The V call is TRBV19, the J call TRBJ1-1; 9 bases agree with TRBD1. Germline CDR1 is LNHDA and CDR2 is SQIVND (reference sequence). This CDR3 region has 14 residues. With V trimmed by 2 bases and J by 5 bases, 3 bases remained unmatched. This chain's CDR3 is CASSITGGGTEAFF. CDR3 in DNA: TGTGCCAGTAGTATAACAGGGGGCGGGACTGAAGCTTTCTTT.

This clonotype was counted only a few times. This chain connects TRBV7-9 to TRBJ2-7, with 9 bases fitting TRBD1. V gave up 2 bases and J gave up 4 bases; unmatched junction bases: 9. Germline V gene lookup returns CDR1 SEHNR and CDR2 FQNEAQ (reference sequence). This CDR3 has 16 amino acids. DNA for the CDR3: TGTGCCAGCAGCTTATTGACGGGACAGGGAGGGTACGAGCAGTACTTC. It codes for CASSLLTGQGGYEQYF.

This clonotype was seen a few times. J is TRBJ1-4 and V is TRBV2; D possibly corresponds to TRBD1 (5 bases). V dropped 3 bases and J dropped 5 bases, with 13 bases sitting between them. The V gene's germline CDR1 is SNHLY and CDR2 FYNNEI. The CDR3 consists of 15 residues. CDR3 DNA: TGTGCCAGCAGTGAGGAGGGGTCCGAAAATGAAAAACTGTTTTTT. Translating it yields CASSEEGSENEKLFF.

In this sample, this clonotype turned up many times. This chain uses TRBV19 with TRBJ2-3; D might be TRBD1 or TRBD2, each matching 5 bases. The V end lost 3 bases, the J end lost 0 bases, and 10 bases lay between the germline ends. This CDR3 is built from 15 residues. Germline V gene lookup returns CDR1 LNHDA and CDR2 SQIVND (reference sequence). The CDR3 region has the DNA TGTGCCAGTAGTATGGGGACCACTAGCACAGATACGCAGTATTTT. It specifies CASSMGTTSTDTQYF.

V gene TRBV20-1 combines with J gene TRBJ1-1; TRBD1 might be the D (6 bases). In germline, CDR1 is DFQATT, CDR2 SNEGSKA (reference sequence). The CDR3 runs 16 residues. With 3 bases removed from V and 3 bases from J, the gap between germline ends came to 20 bases. DNA of the CDR3: TGCAGTGCTAGCCTTCCTGGAGGGGGGGCGGACACTGAAGCTTTCTTT. It is translated as CSASLPGGGADTEAFF.

The J gene is TRBJ2-7, the V gene TRBV29-1; a weak D match, TRBD2 (6 bases). CDR1 and CDR2 from the germline V gene are SQVTM and ANQGSEA. V was cut by 1 base and J by 3 bases, with 10 bases left in between. The CDR3 has 13 amino acids. The DNA of the CDR3 is TGCAGCGTTGAAGGGGGGGACTTCTACGAGCAGTACTTC. It encodes CSVEGGDFYEQYF.

Only a few counts were recorded for this clonotype. The chain carries TRBV24-1 and TRBJ2-1, with 9 bases lining up with TRBD2. The CDR3 is 16 amino acids. The germline V gene has CDR1 KGHDR and CDR2 SFDVKD. The junction had 10 bases not matched to a gene; V was cut back by 5 bases and J by 6 bases. CDR3 in amino acids: CATSGRGTSKPNEQFF. The CDR3 nucleotides read TGTGCCACCAGTGGGCGGGGGACTAGCAAGCCCAATGAGCAGTTCTTC.

This clonotype has only a few counts. The chain carries TRBV7-9 and TRBJ1-4; no firm D call. Trimming removed 3 bases at V and 4 bases at J, with 12 bases between. The CDR3 contains 15 residues. Germline V CDR1 and CDR2: SEHNR, FQNEAQ (reference sequence). The CDR3 DNA reads TGTGCCAGCAGCTTGATAACACAGTTTAATGAAAAACTGTTTTTT. Amino acids: CASSLITQFNEKLFF.

The chain employs TRBV7-6 and TRBJ2-1, with 7 positions matching TRBD1. The CDR3 covers 15 residues. V lost 2 bases and J lost 5; bases outside the gene matches: 6. Germline V gene lookup returns CDR1 SGHVS and CDR2 FNYEAQ. CDR3 loop: CASSLPGTDHNEQFF. In nucleotides, the CDR3 is TGTGCCAGCAGCTTACCCGGGACAGACCACAATGAGCAGTTCTTC.